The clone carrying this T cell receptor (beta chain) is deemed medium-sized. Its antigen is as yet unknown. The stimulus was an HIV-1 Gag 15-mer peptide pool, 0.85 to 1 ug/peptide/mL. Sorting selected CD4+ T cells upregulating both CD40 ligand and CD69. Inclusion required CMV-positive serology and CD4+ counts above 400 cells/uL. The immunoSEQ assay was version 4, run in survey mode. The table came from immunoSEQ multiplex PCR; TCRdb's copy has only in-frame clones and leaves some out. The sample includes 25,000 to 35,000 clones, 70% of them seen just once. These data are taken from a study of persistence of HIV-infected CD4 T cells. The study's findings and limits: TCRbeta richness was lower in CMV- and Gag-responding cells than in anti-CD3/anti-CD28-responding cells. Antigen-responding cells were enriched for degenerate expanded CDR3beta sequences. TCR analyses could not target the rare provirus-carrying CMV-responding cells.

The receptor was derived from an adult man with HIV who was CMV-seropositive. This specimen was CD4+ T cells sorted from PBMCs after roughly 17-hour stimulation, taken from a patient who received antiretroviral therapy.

The CDR3 loop reads CASTTTGSYEQYF. CDR3 nucleotides: TGTGCCAGCACCACGACAGGGAGCTACGAGCAGTACTTC. This chain links TRBV6-5 with TRBJ2-7; 7 nucleotides agree with TRBD1. V lost 7 bases to trimming and J lost 3 bases; unmatched junction nucleotides: 6. The CDR3 loop spans 13 amino acids. Germline V gives CDR1 MNHEY, CDR2 SVGAGI.